These 7 T cell receptor beta chains were all obtained from the same sample, sequenced in a study of identical twins. MiXCR was run by TCRdb on the 5' RACE reads, yielding one entry per CDR3 protein. Of approximately 530,000 distinct CDR3 sequences in the sample, approximately 20% were seen once. These data also formed part of another study, on yellow fever vaccine responses in identical twins.

The sample was CD4+ T cells sorted from blood. These receptors were obtained from a woman aged 18-35 years in good health.

This clonotype has just a few counts. The chain uses TRBV15 and TRBJ2-3, with D possibly TRBD1 on 5 matching bases. The CDR3 length is 13 residues. CDR1 and CDR2 from the germline V gene are LNHNV and YYDKDF (reference sequence). Trimming shortened V by 8 bases and J by 6 bases, and 15 bases separated the two germline ends. The CDR3 is CATGAGKWDTQYF. The CDR3 DNA is TGTGCCACCGGTGCAGGGAAGTGGGATACGCAGTATTTT.

This clonotype was detected a few times. This chain joins TRBV6-5 and TRBJ1-5, with D perhaps TRBD1 (6 bases). This CDR3 has 19 amino acids. Germline V CDR1 and CDR2: MNHEY, SVGAGI. The V and J ends lost 3 bases and 2 bases respectively, with 23 bases between them. The CDR3 DNA follows: TGTGCCAGCAGTTATGTCCCAGGGGAGAGTATCCTCGGCAATCAGCCCCAGCATTTT. Translated, it gives CASSYVPGESILGNQPQHF.

The genes are TRBV5-1 and TRBJ1-1, with 10 bases that match TRBD1. Unmatched junction bases numbered 8, after V lost 5 bases and J lost 4 bases. The germline V gene encodes CDR1 SGHRS and CDR2 YFSETQ. There are 15 residues in the CDR3. In DNA form, the CDR3 reads TGCGCCAGCAGTCTCCCGGGACAGGGGCTCACTGAAGCTTTCTTT. Translating it yields CASSLPGQGLTEAFF.

This clonotype was detected a few times. V gene TRBV10-3 combines with J gene TRBJ1-2; no clear D. Germline CDR1 reads ENHRY; CDR2 reads SYGVKD. V lost 2 bases and J 1 base, leaving 5 bases between the germline ends. This CDR3 contains 13 residues. Written as DNA, the CDR3 is TGTGCCATCAGTGAGATCGGTAACTATGGCTACACCTTC. As protein: CAISEIGNYGYTF.

The V call is TRBV18, the J call TRBJ2-3, with D tentatively TRBD1 or TRBD2 (5 bases each). The CDR3 is 15 amino acids. Trimming took 4 bases from V and 0 from J, leaving 11 bases between them. The V gene's germline CDR1 is KGHSH and CDR2 LQKENI. The CDR3 sequence is CASSRPGTSTDTQYF. CDR3 DNA sequence: TGTGCCAGCTCACGGCCTGGGACCAGCACAGATACGCAGTATTTT.

The chain combines TRBV5-1 with TRBJ2-3; D possibly matches TRBD1 or TRBD2 (5 bases each). Deletions cut 0 bases from V and 5 bases from J, with 13 bases between. From germline, CDR1 is SGHRS and CDR2 YFSETQ. There are 15 residues in the CDR3. Here the CDR3 reads CASSLGTYQGDTQYF. The CDR3 bases are TGCGCCAGCAGCTTGGGGACTTACCAGGGAGATACGCAGTATTTT.

V usage is TRBV7-2 and J usage is TRBJ2-2, with D unclear. The V end lost 1 base, the J end lost 4 bases, and 7 bases lay between the germline ends. CDR3 size: 14 residues. Germline V gives CDR1 SGHTA, CDR2 FQGNSA. The CDR3 bases are TGTGCCAGCAGCTTAGGGGCCCTCACCGGGGAGCTGTTTTTT. It is translated as CASSLGALTGELFF.